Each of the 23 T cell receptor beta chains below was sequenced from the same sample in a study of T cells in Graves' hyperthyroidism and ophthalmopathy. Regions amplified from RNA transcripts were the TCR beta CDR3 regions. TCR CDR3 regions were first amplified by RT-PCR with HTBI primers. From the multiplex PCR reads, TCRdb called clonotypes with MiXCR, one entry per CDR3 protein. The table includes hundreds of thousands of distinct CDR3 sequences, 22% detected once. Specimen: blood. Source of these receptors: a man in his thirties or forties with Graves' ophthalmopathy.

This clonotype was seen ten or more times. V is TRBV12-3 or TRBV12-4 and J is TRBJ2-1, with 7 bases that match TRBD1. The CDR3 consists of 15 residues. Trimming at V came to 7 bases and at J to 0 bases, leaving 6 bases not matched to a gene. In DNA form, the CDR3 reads TGTGCCAGCACTTTCCGGGACAGCTCCTACAATGAGCAGTTCTTC. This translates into CASTFRDSSYNEQFF.

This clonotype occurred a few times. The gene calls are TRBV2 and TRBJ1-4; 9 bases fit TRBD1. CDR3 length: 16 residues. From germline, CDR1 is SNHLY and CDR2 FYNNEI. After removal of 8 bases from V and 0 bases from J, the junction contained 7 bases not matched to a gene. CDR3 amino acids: CASSFGTGTTNEKLFF. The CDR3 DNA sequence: TGTGCCAGCTCCTTCGGGACAGGGACAACTAATGAAAAACTGTTTTTT.

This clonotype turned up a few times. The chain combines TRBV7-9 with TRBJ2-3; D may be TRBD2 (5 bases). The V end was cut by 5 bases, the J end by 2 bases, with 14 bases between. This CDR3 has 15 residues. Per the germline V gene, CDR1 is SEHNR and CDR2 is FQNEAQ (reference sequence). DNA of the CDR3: TGTGCCAGCAGCCAAATGGACTCATTCACAGATACGCAGTATTTT. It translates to CASSQMDSFTDTQYF.

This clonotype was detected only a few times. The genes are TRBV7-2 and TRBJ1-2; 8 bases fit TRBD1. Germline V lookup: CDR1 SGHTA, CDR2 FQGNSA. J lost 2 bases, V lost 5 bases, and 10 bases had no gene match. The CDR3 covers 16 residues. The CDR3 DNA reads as TGTGCCAGCAGCCCCCTGGGACAGGAGTCCAACTATGGCTACACCTTC. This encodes CASSPLGQESNYGYTF.

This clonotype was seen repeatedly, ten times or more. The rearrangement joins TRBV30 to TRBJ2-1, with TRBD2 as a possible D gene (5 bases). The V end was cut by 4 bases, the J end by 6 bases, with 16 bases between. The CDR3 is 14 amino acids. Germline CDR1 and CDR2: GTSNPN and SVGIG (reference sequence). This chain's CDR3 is CAWNKVATGNEQFF. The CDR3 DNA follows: TGTGCCTGGAACAAGGTAGCGACCGGCAATGAGCAGTTCTTC.

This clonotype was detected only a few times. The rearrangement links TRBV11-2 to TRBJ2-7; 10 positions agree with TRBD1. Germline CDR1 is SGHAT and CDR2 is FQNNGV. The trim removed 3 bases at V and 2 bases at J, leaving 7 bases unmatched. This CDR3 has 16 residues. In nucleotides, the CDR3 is TGTGCCAGCAGCTTTTCGACGGGGACAGGGGCCTACGAGCAGTACTTC. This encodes CASSFSTGTGAYEQYF.

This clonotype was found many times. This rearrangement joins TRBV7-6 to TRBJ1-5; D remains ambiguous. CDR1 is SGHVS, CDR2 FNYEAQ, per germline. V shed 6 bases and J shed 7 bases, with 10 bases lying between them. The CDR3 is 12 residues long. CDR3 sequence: CASSPPGQPQHF. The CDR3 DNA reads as TGTGCCAGCAGTCCTCCCGGGCAGCCCCAGCATTTT.

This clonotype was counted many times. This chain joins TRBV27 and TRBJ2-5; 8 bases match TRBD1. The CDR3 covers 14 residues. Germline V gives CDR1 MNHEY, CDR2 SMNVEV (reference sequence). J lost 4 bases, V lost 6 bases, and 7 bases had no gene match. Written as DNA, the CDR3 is TGTGCCAGCAGCCACCGGACAGGGCTAGAGACCCAGTACTTC. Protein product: CASSHRTGLETQYF.

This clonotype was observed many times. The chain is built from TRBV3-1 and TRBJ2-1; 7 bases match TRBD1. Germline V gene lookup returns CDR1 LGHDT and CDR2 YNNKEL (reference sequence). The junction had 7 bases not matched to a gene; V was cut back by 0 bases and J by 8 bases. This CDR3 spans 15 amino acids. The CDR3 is CASSQDPGGKDEQFF. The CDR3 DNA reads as TGTGCCAGCAGCCAAGATCCAGGGGGTAAGGATGAGCAGTTCTTC.

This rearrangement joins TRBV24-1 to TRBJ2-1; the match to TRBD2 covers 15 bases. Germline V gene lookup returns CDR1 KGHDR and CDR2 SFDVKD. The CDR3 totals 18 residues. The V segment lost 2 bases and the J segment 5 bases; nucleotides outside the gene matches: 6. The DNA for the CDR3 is TGTGCCACCAGTGATTCCCGGACTAGCGGGAGGGTAAACAATGAGCAGTTCTTC. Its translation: CATSDSRTSGRVNNEQFF.

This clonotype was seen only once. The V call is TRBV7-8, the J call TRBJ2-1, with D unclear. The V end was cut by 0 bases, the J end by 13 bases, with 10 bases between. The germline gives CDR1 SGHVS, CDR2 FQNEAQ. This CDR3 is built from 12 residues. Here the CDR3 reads CASSLASQNQFF. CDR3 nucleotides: TGTGCCAGCAGCTTAGCATCCCAAAATCAGTTCTTC.

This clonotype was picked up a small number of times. The CDR3 coding sequence is TGCAGCGTTGGGCCGCCGGCGGCGGAGACCCAGTACTTC. Residues: CSVGPPAAETQYF. The chain employs TRBV29-1 and TRBJ2-5, with no clear D. This CDR3 comprises 13 residues. Germline-derived CDR1 and CDR2 are SQVTM and ANQGSEA. Deletions cut 4 bases from V and 5 bases from J, with 14 bases between.

The CDR3 loop is CASSSGGPEGEKLFF. The CDR3 DNA reads TGTGCCAGCAGTTCCGGGGGCCCGGAAGGCGAAAAACTGTTTTTT. This chain links TRBV28 with TRBJ1-4, with D perhaps TRBD1 (6 bases). Trimming shortened V by 4 bases and J by 8 bases, and 17 bases separated the two germline ends. There are 15 residues in the CDR3. Looked up from germline, CDR1 is MDHEN and CDR2 is SYDVKM.

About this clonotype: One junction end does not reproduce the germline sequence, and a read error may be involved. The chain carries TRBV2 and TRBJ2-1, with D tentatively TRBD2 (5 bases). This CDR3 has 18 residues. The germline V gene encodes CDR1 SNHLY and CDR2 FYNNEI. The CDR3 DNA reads TGCGCCAGCAGCCAAGAACGAGCGGCTAGAAGCTCCTACAATGAGCAGTTCTTC. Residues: CASSQERAARSSYNEQFF.

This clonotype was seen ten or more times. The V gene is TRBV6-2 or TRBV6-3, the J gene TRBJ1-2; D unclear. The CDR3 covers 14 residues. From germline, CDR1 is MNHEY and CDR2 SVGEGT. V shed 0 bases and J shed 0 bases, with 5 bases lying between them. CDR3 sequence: CASSYSGTNYGYTF. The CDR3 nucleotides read TGTGCCAGCAGTTACTCGGGAACTAACTATGGCTACACCTTC.

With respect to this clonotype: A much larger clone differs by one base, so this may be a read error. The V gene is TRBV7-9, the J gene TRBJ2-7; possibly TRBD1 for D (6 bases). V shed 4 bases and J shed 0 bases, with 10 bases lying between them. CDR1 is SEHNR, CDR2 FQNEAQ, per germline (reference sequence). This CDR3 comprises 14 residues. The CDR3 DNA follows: TGTGCCAGCAGCTCTGGACAGCCCTCCTACGAGCAGTACTTC. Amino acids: CASSSGQPSYEQYF.

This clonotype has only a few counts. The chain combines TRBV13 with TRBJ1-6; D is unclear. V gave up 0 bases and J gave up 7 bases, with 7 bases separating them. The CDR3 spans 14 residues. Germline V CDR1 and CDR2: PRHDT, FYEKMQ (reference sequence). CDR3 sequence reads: CASSLGVLNSPLHF. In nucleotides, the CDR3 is TGTGCCAGCAGCTTAGGAGTGCTCAATTCACCCCTCCACTTT.

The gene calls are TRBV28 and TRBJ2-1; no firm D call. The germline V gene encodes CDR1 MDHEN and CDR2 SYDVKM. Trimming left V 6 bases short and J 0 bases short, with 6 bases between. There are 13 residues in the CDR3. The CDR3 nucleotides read TGTGCCAGCAGGGACCACTCCTACAATGAGCAGTTCTTC. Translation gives CASRDHSYNEQFF.

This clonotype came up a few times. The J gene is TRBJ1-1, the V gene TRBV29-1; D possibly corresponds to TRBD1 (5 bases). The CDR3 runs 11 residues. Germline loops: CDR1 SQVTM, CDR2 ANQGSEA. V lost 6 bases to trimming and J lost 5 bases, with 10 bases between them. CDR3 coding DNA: TGCAGCGTCCAGGGTGGGACTGAAGCTTTCTTT. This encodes CSVQGGTEAFF.

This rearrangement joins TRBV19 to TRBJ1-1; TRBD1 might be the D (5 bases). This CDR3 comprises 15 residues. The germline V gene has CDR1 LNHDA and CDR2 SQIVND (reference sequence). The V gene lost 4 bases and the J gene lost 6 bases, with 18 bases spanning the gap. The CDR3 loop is CASSKFDGGLAEAFF. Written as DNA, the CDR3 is TGTGCCAGTAGTAAGTTTGACGGGGGGTTGGCTGAAGCTTTCTTT.

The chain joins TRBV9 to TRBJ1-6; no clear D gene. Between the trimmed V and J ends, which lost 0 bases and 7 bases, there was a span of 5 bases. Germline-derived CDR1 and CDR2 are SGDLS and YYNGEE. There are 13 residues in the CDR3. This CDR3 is CASSVDGNSPLHF. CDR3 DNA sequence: TGTGCCAGCAGCGTAGACGGGAATTCACCCCTCCACTTT.

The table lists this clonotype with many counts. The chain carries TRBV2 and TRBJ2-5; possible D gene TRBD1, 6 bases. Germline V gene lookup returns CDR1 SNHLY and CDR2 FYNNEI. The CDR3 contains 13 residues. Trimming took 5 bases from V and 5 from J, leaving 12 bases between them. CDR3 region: CASSNRVTETQYF. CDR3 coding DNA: TGTGCCAGCAGTAACAGGGTTACGGAGACCCAGTACTTC. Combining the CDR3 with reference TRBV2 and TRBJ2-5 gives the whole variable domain EPEVTQTPSHQVTQMGQEVILRCVPISNHLYFYWYRQILGQKVEFLVSFYNNEISEKSEIFDDQFSVERPDGSNFTLKIRSTKLEDSAMYFCASSNRVTETQYFGPGTRLLVL.

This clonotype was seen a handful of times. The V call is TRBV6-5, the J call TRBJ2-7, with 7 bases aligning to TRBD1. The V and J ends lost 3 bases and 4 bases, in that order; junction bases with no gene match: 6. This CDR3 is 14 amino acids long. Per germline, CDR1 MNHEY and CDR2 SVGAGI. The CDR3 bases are TGTGCCAGCAGTTATTCAACAGGGGATTACGAGCAGTACTTC. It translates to CASSYSTGDYEQYF.